This TCR beta chain is from a study of T cells in Graves' hyperthyroidism and ophthalmopathy. There were TCR beta CDR3 regions amplified from RNA transcripts. The primer set for the first-round RT-PCR of the TCR CDR3 was HTBI. From the multiplex PCR reads, TCRdb called clonotypes with MiXCR, one entry per CDR3 protein. Found here are fewer than 800,000 distinct CDR3 sequences, about a sixth of them singletons; the top ten hold about 8.4%. When ophthalmopathy did not progress within 18 months, Graves' hyperthyroidism was considered stable. With 6 bases clipped from V and 7 bases from J, the junction kept 14 bases outside the gene matches. The germline gives CDR1 DFQATT, CDR2 SNEGSKA (reference sequence). There are 15 residues in the CDR3. This clonotype occurred a few times.

The receptor's source is a man aged 18 to 29 with Graves' hyperthyroidism. Sequenced material: blood. The rearrangement joins TRBV20-1 to TRBJ2-5; 10 nucleotides match TRBD1. The CDR3 DNA reads as TGCAGTGCCACCTCTGACAGGGGGCTGAGGGGGACCCAGTACTTC. Protein product: CSATSDRGLRGTQYF.